Each of the 14 T cell receptor beta chains below was sequenced from the same sample in a study of blood T cell repertoires in COVID-19. The assay was immunoSEQ multiplex PCR, and TCRdb's table has in-frame clones only and misses some. The sample holds some 320,000 clones; more than 70% are singletons and the top ten take approximately 6.6%. The sequencing input was peripheral blood. These receptors originate from a woman aged 25-40 years who had recovered from COVID-19.

The chain is built from TRBV6-1 and TRBJ2-7; 7 nucleotides align to TRBD1. The CDR3 covers 13 residues. Trimming at V came to 6 bases and at J to 5 bases, leaving 7 bases not matched to a gene. The germline CDR1 and CDR2 sequences are MNHNS and SASEGT. The CDR3 region is CASSPDREHEQYF. As DNA, the CDR3 is TGTGCCAGCAGCCCAGACAGGGAACACGAGCAGTACTTC.

This rearrangement joins TRBV5-4 to TRBJ2-5; unclear D gene. The CDR3 totals 14 residues. Germline values: CDR1 SGHNT, CDR2 YYREEE (reference sequence). The V gene lost 0 bases and the J gene lost 2 bases, with 8 bases spanning the gap. The CDR3 bases are TGTGCCAGCAGCTTGGAGTCAGTTCAAGAGACCCAGTACTTC. Amino acid sequence: CASSLESVQETQYF.

The chain employs TRBV24-1 and TRBJ2-1, with D tentatively TRBD1 (6 bases). Germline assignment: CDR1 KGHDR and CDR2 SFDVKD. The CDR3 covers 16 residues. Deletions cut 3 bases from V and 2 bases from J, with 13 bases between. CDR3 in amino acids: CATSDPTGMAYNEQFF. CDR3 nucleotide sequence: TGTGCCACCAGTGATCCAACAGGGATGGCCTACAATGAGCAGTTCTTC.

This chain uses TRBV28 with TRBJ1-5; 8 bases are a match to TRBD1. Germline V lookup: CDR1 MDHEN, CDR2 SYDVKM. The CDR3 is 17 residues long. Losses at the gene ends were 1 base for V and 3 bases for J; bases not matched to a gene: 8. The CDR3 loop is CASSLYDQGAANQPQHF. CDR3 coding DNA: TGTGCCAGCAGTTTATACGACCAGGGGGCTGCCAATCAGCCCCAGCATTTT.

The rearrangement uses TRBV7-2 and TRBJ2-2; 12 bases map to TRBD2. This CDR3 spans 15 amino acids. Trimming took 5 bases from V and 7 from J; bases not matched to a gene: 5. Looked up from germline, CDR1 is SGHTA and CDR2 is FQGNSA. The CDR3 DNA sequence: TGTGCCAGCAGCGAGGCTAGCGGGGGGGTCGGGGAGCTGTTTTTT. Its translation: CASSEASGGVGELFF.

The chain carries TRBV4-2 and TRBJ2-5; perhaps TRBD2 as D (5 bases). Deletions cut 0 bases from V and 1 base from J, with 9 bases between. This CDR3 is built from 15 residues. CDR1 is LGHNA, CDR2 YNFKEQ, per germline. Written as DNA, the CDR3 is TGTGCCAGCAGCCAAGATAGGGAGTCCCAAGAGACCCAGTACTTC. It is translated as CASSQDRESQETQYF.

This chain uses TRBV18 with TRBJ2-1; the D gene is possibly TRBD1 (9 bases). V was cut by 6 bases and J by 8 bases, with 20 bases left in between. Per the germline V gene, CDR1 is KGHSH and CDR2 is LQKENI. The CDR3 contains 15 residues. CDR3 region: CASSPAGGQGDEQFF. CDR3 nucleotides: TGTGCCAGCTCTCCCGCGGGGGGACAGGGAGATGAGCAGTTCTTC.

The table lists this clone with a few counts. The J gene is TRBJ2-3, the V gene TRBV4-2; tentative D call: TRBD2 (6 bases). The V end was cut by 1 base, the J end by 4 bases, with 12 bases between. The germline CDR1 and CDR2 sequences are LGHNA and YNFKEQ. The CDR3 contains 15 residues. The CDR3 bases are TGTGCCAGCAGCCAAGGGACTAAAAATGCAGATACGCAGTATTTT. Residues: CASSQGTKNADTQYF.

This chain uses TRBV7-2 with TRBJ1-3, with D maybe TRBD1 (6 bases). The germline V gene has CDR1 SGHTA and CDR2 FQGNSA. The CDR3 totals 16 residues. V lost 1 base and J lost 4, with 14 bases in between. CDR3 coding DNA: TGTGCCAGCAGCTTAGGCCCGGACAGCCTAGGAAACACCATATATTTT. It specifies CASSLGPDSLGNTIYF.

The chain links TRBV6-4 to TRBJ2-1, with D maybe TRBD2 (6 bases). V gave up 6 bases and J gave up 8 bases, with 14 bases separating them. CDR1 and CDR2 from the germline V gene are MRHNA and SNTAGT. The CDR3 extends over 13 amino acids. CDR3 residues: CASSAAPGDEQFF. In DNA, the CDR3 is TGTGCCAGCAGCGCCGCCCCGGGGGATGAGCAGTTCTTC.

This chain connects TRBV5-1 to TRBJ2-1; no definite D call. Trimming took off 0 bases at V and 3 bases at J, with 10 bases between the two ends. The CDR3 is 15 residues long. Germline values: CDR1 SGHRS, CDR2 YFSETQ. In nucleotides, the CDR3 is TGCGCCAGCAGCTTGGCCTCGACTCGCTACAATGAGCAGTTCTTC. This encodes CASSLASTRYNEQFF.

J is TRBJ2-1 and V is TRBV6-4, with a tentative D call TRBD1 (6 bases). Trimming pared 4 bases from V and 2 bases from J, leaving 12 bases between. Looked up from germline, CDR1 is MRHNA and CDR2 is SNTAGT. The CDR3 contains 15 residues. CDR3 loop: CASSVGGSTYNEQFF. CDR3 bases: TGTGCCAGCAGTGTAGGGGGTTCTACCTACAATGAGCAGTTCTTC.

Turning to this clone: Other DNA sequences of this sample code for an identical CDR3. The chain recombines TRBV5-1 with TRBJ1-6; D is possibly TRBD1 (6 bases). CDR1 and CDR2 (germline): SGHRS, YFSETQ. The CDR3 covers 16 residues. Trimming removed 4 bases from V and 0 bases from J, with 11 bases in between. The CDR3 loop is CASSLDSSSYNSPLHF. The CDR3 DNA reads as TGCGCCAGCAGCCTGGACAGCAGCTCCTATAATTCACCCCTCCACTTT.

This CDR3 is CASSEPGSSSPGANVLTF. The CDR3 DNA reads as TGTGCCAGCAGTGAACCCGGTTCCTCCTCTCCTGGGGCCAACGTCCTGACTTTC. The gene calls are TRBV6-1 and TRBJ2-6; the D is unclear. The ends were cut back, 2 bases at V and 2 bases at J, with 16 bases in the middle. The CDR3 extends over 18 amino acids. CDR1 is MNHNS and CDR2 is SASEGT in the germline V gene.